This TCR beta chain was profiled in a study of cytomegalovirus exposure and HLA in healthy donors. For the study at large: Samples from HLA-typed donors yielded some 85 million unique TCRs in an early data release. Regarding the study as a whole: In a later analysis, an Asian-associated ancestry cluster reportedly showed fewer N-insertions than the roughly 690-donor mean. What TCR beta sequences reportedly achieved was accurate prediction of HLA-A and HLA-B alleles in most subjects. Immune exposure was documented only through CMV serostatus.

Remarks on this clone: Its specificity is not known.

The primer mix had 60 Vbeta and 13 Jbeta primers. Only in-frame clones appear in the TCRdb table, and some are missing; sequencing was by immunoSEQ multiplex PCR. Its table records about 160,000 clones. V was pared by 6 bases and J by 1 base, with 12 bases of the junction left unmatched. The CDR3 loop spans 18 amino acids. Germline values: CDR1 SNHLY, CDR2 FYNNEI. Specimen: PBMCs. The TCR was taken from a man younger than 40 in good health and CMV-seronegative. The chain is built from TRBV2 and TRBJ1-1; 12 nucleotides line up with TRBD1. The CDR3 reads CASSRGTGGANRNTEAFF. DNA for the CDR3: TGTGCCAGCAGCCGGGGGACAGGGGGCGCAAATAGGAACACTGAAGCTTTCTTT.